This entry concerns a single TCR beta chain. Profiled with immunoSEQ multiplex PCR; TCRdb holds only in-frame clones, not every one. The repertoire holds more than 350,000 clones, with around 90% as singletons. Treatment reported: some 20 received Ad26.COV2.S at low or high dose, single or two shots; a few received placebo; per-sample allocation not given. Day 63 after the first vaccine or placebo injection was the time point for sampling. This record comes from a study of Ad26.COV2.S vaccination and SARS-CoV-2 variants. About the research overall: The authors gave Ad26.COV2.S intramuscularly, either once or twice 56 days apart.

Sample: peripheral blood, taken in a trial of Ad26.COV2.S vaccine versus placebo. The TCR was taken from a person aged 18-60 years who received the Ad26.COV2.S COVID-19 vaccine or a placebo.

In DNA, the CDR3 is TGTGCCAGCAGTGACGGGGGGGTGGCTGAAGCTTTCTTT. It yields the protein CASSDGGVAEAFF. The V call is TRBV6-6, the J call TRBJ1-1, with D maybe TRBD1 (5 bases). This CDR3 has 13 residues. CDR1 and CDR2 (germline): MNHNY, SVGAGI (reference sequence). V lost 5 bases and J 6 bases, leaving 13 bases between the germline ends.